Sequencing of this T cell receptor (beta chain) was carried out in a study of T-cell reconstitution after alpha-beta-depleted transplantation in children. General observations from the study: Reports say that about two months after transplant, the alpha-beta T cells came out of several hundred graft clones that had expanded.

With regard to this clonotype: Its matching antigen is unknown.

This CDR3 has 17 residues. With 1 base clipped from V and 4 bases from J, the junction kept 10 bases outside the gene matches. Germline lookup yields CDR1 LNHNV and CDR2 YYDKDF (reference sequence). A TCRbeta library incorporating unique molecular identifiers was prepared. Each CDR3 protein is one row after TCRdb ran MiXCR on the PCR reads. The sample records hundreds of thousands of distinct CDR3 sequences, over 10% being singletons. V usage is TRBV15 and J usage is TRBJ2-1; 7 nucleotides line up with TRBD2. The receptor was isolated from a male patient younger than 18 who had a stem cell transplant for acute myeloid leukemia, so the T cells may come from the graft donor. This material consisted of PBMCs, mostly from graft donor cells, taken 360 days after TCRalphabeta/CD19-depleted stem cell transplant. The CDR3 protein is CATSRVASGAGYNEQFF. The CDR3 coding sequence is TGTGCCACCAGCAGAGTGGCTAGCGGAGCGGGGTACAATGAGCAGTTCTTC. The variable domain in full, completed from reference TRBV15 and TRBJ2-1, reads DAMVIQNPRYQVTQFGKPVTLSCSQTLNHNVMYWYQQKSSQAPKLLFHYYDKDFNNEADTPDNFQSRRPNTSFCFLDIRSPGLGDTAMYLCATSRVASGAGYNEQFFGPGTRLTVL.